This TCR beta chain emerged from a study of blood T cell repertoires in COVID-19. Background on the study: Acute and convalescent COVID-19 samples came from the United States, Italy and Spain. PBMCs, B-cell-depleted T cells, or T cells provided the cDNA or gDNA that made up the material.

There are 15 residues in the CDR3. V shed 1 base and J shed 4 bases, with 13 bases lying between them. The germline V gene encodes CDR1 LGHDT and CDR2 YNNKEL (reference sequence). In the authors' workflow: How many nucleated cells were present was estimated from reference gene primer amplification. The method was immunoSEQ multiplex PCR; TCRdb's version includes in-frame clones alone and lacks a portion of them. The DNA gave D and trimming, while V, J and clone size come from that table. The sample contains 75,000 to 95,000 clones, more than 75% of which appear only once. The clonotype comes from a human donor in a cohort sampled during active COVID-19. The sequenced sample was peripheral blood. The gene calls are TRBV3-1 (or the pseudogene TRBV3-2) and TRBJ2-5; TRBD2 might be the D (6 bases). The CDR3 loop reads CASSQARVEGETQYF. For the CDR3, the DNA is TGTGCCAGCAGCCAAGCTAGGGTGGAGGGAGAGACCCAGTACTTC.